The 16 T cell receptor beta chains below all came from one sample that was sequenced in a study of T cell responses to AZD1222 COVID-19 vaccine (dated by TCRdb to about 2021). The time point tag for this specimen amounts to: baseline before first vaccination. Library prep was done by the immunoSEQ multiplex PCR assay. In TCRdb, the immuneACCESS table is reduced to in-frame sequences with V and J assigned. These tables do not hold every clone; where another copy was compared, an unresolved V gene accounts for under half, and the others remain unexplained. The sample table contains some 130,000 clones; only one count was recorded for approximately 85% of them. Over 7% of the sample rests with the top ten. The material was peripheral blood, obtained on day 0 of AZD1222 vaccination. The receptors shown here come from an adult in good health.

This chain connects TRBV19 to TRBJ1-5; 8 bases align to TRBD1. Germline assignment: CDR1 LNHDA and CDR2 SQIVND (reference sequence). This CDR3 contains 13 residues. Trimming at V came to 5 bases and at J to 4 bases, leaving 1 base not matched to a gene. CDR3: CASSYRGNQPQHF. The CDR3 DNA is TGTGCCAGTAGTTACAGGGGGAATCAGCCCCAGCATTTT.

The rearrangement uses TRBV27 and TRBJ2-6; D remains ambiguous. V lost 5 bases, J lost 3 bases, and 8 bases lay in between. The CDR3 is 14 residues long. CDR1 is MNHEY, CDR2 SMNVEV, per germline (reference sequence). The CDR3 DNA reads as TGTGCCAGCAGTGGTCACCTTGGGGCCAACGTCCTGACTTTC. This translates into CASSGHLGANVLTF.

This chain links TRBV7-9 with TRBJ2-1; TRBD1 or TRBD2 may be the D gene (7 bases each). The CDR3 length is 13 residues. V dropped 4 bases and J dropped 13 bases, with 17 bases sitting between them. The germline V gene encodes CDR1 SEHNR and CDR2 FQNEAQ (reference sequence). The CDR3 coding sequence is TGTGCCAGCAGCTCATCCAGGGGGGAGGGTCAGTTCTTC. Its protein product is CASSSSRGEGQFF.

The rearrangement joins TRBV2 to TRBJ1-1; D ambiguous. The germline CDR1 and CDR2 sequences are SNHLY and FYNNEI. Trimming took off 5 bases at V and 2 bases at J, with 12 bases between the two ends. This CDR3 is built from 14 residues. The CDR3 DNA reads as TGTGCCAGCAGTTCAGAGACGCTTAACACTGAAGCTTTCTTT. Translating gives CASSSETLNTEAFF.

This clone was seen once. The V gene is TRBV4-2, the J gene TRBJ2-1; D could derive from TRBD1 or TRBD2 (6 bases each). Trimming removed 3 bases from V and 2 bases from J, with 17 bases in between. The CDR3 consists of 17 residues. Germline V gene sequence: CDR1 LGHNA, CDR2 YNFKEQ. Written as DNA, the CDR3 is TGTGCCAGCAGCCAGTCATTGGGGGGCCTACCCTACAATGAGCAGTTCTTC. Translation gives CASSQSLGGLPYNEQFF.

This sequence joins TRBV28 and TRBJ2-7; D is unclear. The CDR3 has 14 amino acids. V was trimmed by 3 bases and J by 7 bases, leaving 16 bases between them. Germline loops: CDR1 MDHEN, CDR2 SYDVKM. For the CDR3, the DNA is TGTGCCAGCAGTTTCCGGACGGCCCTACTGGAGCAGTACTTC. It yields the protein CASSFRTALLEQYF.

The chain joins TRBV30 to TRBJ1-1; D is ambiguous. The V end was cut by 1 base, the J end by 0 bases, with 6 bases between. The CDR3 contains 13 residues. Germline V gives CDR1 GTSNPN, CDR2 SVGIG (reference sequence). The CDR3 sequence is CAWSAGMNTEAFF. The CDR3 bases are TGTGCCTGGAGTGCTGGGATGAACACTGAAGCTTTCTTT.

CDR3 bases: TGTGCCAGCAGCTTAGGCCCCTGGCAGGATACGCAGTATTTT. Amino acids: CASSLGPWQDTQYF. The chain employs TRBV13 and TRBJ2-3, with D unresolved. The germline gives CDR1 PRHDT, CDR2 FYEKMQ (reference sequence). Trimming removed 0 bases at V and 6 bases at J, with 10 bases between. This CDR3 is built from 14 residues. The full variable domain, with the rest looked up from reference TRBV13 and TRBJ2-3, is AAGVIQSPRHLIKEKRETATLKCYPIPRHDTVYWYQQGPGQDPQFLISFYEKMQSDKGSIPDRFSAQQFSDYHSELNMSSLELGDSALYFCASSLGPWQDTQYFGPGTRLTVL.

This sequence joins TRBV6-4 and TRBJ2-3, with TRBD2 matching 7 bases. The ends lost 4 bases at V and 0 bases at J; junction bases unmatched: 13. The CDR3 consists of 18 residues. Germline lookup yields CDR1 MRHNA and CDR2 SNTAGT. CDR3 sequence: CASSGGLGNSPSTDTQYF. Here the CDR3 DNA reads TGTGCCAGCAGTGGAGGACTAGGGAACTCCCCTAGCACAGATACGCAGTATTTT.

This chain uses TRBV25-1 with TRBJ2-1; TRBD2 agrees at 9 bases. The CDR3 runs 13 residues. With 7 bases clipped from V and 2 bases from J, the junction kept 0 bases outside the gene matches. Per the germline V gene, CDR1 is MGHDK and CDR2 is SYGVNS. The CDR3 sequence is CASTSGTYNEQFF. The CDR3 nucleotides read TGTGCCAGCACTAGCGGGACCTACAATGAGCAGTTCTTC.

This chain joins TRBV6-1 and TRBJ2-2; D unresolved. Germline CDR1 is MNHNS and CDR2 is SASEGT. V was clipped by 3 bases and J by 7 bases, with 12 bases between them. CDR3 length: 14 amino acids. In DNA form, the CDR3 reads TGTGCCAGCAGTGATTGGGGATCCGACGGGGAGCTGTTTTTT. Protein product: CASSDWGSDGELFF.

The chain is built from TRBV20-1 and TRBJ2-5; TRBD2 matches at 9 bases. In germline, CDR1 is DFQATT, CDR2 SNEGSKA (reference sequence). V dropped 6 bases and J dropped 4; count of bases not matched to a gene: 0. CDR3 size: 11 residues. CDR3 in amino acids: CSALAGETQYF. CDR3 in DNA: TGCAGTGCACTAGCGGGAGAGACCCAGTACTTC.

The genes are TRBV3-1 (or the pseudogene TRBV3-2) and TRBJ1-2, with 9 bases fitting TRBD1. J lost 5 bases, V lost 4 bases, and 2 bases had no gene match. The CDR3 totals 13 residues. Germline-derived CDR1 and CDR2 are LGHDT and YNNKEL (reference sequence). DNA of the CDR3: TGTGCCAGCAGCCGGGACAGGGTGTATGGCTACACCTTC. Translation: CASSRDRVYGYTF.

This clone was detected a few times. CDR3 sequence reads: CSVEEQGGSYEQYF. The DNA for the CDR3 is TGCAGCGTTGAAGAACAGGGCGGAAGCTACGAGCAGTACTTC. The chain is built from TRBV29-1 and TRBJ2-7; a weak D match, TRBD1 (6 bases). Germline lookup yields CDR1 SQVTM and CDR2 ANQGSEA. Trimming shortened V by 0 bases and J by 3 bases, and 12 bases separated the two germline ends. The CDR3 has 14 residues.

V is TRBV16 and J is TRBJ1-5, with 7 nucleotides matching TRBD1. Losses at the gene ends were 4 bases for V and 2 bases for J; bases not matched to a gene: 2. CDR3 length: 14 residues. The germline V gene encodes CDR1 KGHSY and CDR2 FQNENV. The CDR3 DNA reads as TGTGCCAGCAGCCTGACAGGGCGCAATCAGCCCCAGCATTTT. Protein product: CASSLTGRNQPQHF.

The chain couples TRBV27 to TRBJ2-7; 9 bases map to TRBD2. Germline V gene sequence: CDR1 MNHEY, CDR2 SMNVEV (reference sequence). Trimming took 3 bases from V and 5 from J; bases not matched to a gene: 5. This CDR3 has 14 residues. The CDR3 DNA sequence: TGTGCCAGCAGTTTCATAGCGGGAGCCCACGAGCAGTACTTC. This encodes CASSFIAGAHEQYF.